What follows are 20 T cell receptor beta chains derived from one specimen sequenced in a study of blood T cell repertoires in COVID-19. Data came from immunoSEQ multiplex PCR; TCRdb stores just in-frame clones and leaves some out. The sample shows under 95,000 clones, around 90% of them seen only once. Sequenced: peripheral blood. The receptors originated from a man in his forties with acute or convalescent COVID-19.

The CDR3 DNA is TGTGCCAGCAGCTTAGCGAGGCGGGGGAGCGAGCAGTACTTC. It yields the protein CASSLARRGSEQYF. The chain uses TRBV7-2 and TRBJ2-7, with TRBD2 matching over 7 bases. The germline CDR1 and CDR2 sequences are SGHTA and FQGNSA. CDR3 length: 14 residues. V shed 0 bases and J 6 bases; nucleotides not matched to a gene: 5.

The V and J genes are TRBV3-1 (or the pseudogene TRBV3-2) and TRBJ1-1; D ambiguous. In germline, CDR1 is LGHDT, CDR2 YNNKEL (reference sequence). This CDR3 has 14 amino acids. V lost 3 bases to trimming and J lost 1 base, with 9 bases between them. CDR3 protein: CASSHYEANTEAFF. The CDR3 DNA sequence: TGTGCCAGCAGCCATTATGAGGCGAACACTGAAGCTTTCTTT.

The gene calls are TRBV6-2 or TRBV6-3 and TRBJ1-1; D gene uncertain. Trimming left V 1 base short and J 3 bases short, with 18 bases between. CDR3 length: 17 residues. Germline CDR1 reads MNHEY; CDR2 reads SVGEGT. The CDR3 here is CASSYYPYAGEDTEAFF. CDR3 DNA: TGTGCCAGCAGTTACTATCCCTATGCTGGGGAGGACACTGAAGCTTTCTTT.

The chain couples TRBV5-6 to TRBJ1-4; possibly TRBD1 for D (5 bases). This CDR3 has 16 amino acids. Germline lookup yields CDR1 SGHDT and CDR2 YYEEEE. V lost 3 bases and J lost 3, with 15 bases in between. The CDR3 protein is CASSSFDGGSNEKLFF. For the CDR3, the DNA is TGTGCCAGCAGCTCATTCGACGGGGGATCTAATGAAAAACTGTTTTTT.

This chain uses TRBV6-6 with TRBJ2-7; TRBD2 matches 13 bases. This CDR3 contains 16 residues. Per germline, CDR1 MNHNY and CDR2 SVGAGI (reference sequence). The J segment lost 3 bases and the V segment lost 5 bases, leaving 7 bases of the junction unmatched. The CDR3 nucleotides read TGTGCCAGCAGTCGAGGACTAGCGGGAGTCCACTACGAGCAGTACTTC. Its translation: CASSRGLAGVHYEQYF.

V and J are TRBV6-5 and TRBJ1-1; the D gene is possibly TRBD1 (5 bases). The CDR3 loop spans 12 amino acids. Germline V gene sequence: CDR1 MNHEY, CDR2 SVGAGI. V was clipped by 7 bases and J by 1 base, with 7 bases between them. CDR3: CASNQGNTEAFF. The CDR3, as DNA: TGTGCCAGCAACCAGGGGAACACTGAAGCTTTCTTT.

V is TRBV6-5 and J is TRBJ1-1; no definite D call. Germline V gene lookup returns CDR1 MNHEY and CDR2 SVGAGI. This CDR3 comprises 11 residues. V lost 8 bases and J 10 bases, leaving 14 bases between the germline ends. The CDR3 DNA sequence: TGTGCCAGCCAGAGGGAGCGGGTAGCTTTCTTT. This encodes CASQRERVAFF.

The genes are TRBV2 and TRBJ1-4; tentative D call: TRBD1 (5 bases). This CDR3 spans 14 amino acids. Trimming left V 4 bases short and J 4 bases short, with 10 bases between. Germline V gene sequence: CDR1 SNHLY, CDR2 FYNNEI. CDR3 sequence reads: CASSAGRGNEKLFF. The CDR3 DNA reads TGTGCCAGCAGTGCCGGTAGGGGTAATGAAAAACTGTTTTTT.

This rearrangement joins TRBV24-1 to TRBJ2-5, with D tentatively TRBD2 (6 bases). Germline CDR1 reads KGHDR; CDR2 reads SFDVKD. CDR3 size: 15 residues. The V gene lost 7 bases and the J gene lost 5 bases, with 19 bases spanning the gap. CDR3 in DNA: TGTGCCACCAGCGCTAGCGACAGACCCTGGGAGACCCAGTACTTC. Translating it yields CATSASDRPWETQYF.

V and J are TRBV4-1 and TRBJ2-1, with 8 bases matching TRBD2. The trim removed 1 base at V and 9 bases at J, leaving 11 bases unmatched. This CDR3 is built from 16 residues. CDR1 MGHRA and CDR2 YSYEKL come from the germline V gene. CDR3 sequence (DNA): TGCGCCAGCAGCCAAGTGGGGAGCGGGAGTTTGGGTGAGCAGTTCTTC. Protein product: CASSQVGSGSLGEQFF.

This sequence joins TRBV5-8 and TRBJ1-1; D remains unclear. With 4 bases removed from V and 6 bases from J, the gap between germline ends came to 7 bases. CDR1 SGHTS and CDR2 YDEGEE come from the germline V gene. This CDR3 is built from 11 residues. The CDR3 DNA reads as TGTGCCAGCAGCCCGGTGGCTGAAGCTTTCTTT. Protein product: CASSPVAEAFF. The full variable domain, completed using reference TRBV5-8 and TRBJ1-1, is EAGVTQSPTHLIKTRGQQATLRCSPISGHTSVYWYQQALGLGLQFLLWYDEGEERNRGNFPPRFSGRQFPNYSSELNVNALELEDSALYLCASSPVAEAFFGQGTRLTVV.

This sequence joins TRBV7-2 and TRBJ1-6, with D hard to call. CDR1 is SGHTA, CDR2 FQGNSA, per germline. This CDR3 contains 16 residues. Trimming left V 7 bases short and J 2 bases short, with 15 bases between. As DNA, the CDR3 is TGTGCCAGCAACAAACCAGTCGGGGCCTATAATTCACCCCTCCACTTT. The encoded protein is CASNKPVGAYNSPLHF.

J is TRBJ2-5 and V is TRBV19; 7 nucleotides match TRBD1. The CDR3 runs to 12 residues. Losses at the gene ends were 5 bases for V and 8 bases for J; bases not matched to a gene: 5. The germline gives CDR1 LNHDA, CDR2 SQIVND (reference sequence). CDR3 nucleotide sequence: TGTGCCAGTAGTCCACACAGGGGAACCCAGTACTTC. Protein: CASSPHRGTQYF.

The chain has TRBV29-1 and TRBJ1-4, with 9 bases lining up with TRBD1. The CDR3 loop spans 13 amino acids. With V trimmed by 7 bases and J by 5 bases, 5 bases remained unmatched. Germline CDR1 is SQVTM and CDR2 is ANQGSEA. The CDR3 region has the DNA TGCAGCGCTGGGGACAGGGCCAATGAAAAACTGTTTTTT. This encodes CSAGDRANEKLFF.

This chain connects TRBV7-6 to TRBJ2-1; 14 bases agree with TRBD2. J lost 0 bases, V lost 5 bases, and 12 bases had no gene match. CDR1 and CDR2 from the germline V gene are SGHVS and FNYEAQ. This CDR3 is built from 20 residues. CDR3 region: CASSPRGLAGGPNSYNEQFF. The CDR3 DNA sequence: TGTGCCAGCAGCCCCAGAGGACTAGCGGGGGGCCCAAACTCCTACAATGAGCAGTTCTTC.

The chain's CDR3 is CASSLEGWRGYHEQYF. CDR3 DNA sequence: TGCGCCAGCAGCTTGGAGGGGTGGAGGGGTTACCACGAGCAGTACTTC. This chain links TRBV5-1 with TRBJ2-7; TRBD2 is a possible D gene (6 bases). In germline, CDR1 is SGHRS, CDR2 YFSETQ. This CDR3 contains 16 residues. V lost 0 bases, J lost 5 bases, and 18 bases lay in between.

The chain's CDR3 is CASSWGGNTGELFF. CDR3 DNA sequence: TGTGCCAGCAGCTGGGGGGGTAACACCGGGGAGCTGTTTTTT. The chain joins TRBV6-2 or TRBV6-3 to TRBJ2-2, with 7 bases matching TRBD2. The V segment lost 6 bases and the J segment 2 bases; nucleotides outside the gene matches: 3. In germline, CDR1 is MNHEY, CDR2 SVGEGT. This CDR3 is 14 amino acids long.

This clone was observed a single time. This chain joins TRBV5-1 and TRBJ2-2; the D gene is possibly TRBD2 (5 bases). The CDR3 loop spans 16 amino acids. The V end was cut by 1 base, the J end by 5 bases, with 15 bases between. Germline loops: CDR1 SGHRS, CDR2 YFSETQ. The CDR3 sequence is CASSLKLAPKTGELFF. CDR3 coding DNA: TGCGCCAGCAGCTTGAAGCTAGCTCCCAAAACCGGGGAGCTGTTTTTT.

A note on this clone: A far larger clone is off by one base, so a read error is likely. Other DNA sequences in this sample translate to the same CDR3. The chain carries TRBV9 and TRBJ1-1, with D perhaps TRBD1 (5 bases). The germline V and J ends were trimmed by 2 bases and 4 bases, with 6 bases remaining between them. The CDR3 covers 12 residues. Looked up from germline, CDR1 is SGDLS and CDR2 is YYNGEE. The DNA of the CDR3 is TGTGCCAGCAGCGTCGGGGGCACTGAAGCTTTCTTT. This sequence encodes CASSVGGTEAFF.

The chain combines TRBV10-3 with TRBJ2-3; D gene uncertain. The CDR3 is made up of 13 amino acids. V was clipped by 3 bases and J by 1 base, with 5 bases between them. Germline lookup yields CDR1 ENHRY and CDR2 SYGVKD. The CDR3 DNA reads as TGTGCCATCAGTGAATTAGGCACAGATACGCAGTATTTT. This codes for CAISELGTDTQYF.